A few counts support the clone carrying this T cell receptor (beta chain). In TCRdb, the 5' RACE reads were re-called with MiXCR into one record per CDR3 protein. The sample contains some 250,000 distinct CDR3 sequences, roughly 7.1% of which appear only once. This entry comes from a study of identical twins. V trimming: 5 bases; J trimming: 9 bases; junction bases outside the gene matches: 13. CDR3 size: 16 residues. CDR1 SEHNR and CDR2 FQNEAQ come from the germline V gene (reference sequence). Another study also made use of these data, one on T cells expressing NK-cell markers.

The chain uses TRBV7-9 and TRBJ2-1, with 10 bases lining up with TRBD1. The sequenced sample consisted of CD8+ T cells sorted from blood. The TCR comes from a woman aged 18-29 years in good health. CDR3 DNA sequence: TGTGCCAGCAGCCCTACGCCCGGGACAGGGGATGGTGAGCAGTTCTTC. Encoded protein: CASSPTPGTGDGEQFF.